The clone carrying this T cell receptor beta chain came up many times. Its antigen is unidentified. The data belong to a study of T cells after yellow fever vaccination. Regarding the study as a whole: Most clones from primary vaccination resurfaced after the booster (around 95% CD4, 88% CD8).

TCRdb redid the calling of the 5' RACE reads with MiXCR, one entry per CDR3 protein. The sample records just under 30,000 distinct CDR3 sequences, less than 5.5% being singletons. The CDR3 spans 13 residues. V gave up 5 bases and J gave up 3 bases; unmatched junction bases: 2. Germline V gene lookup returns CDR1 DFQATT and CDR2 SNEGSKA (reference sequence). The input for sequencing was CD8+ T cells sorted from PBMCs, taken 10 days after the yellow fever booster vaccination. This chain links TRBV20-1 with TRBJ2-5; 11 bases are a match to TRBD2. The receptor's source is a man aged 25 to 40 who received the YFV17D yellow fever vaccine. The CDR3 loop is CSAELAGEETQYF. The CDR3 nucleotides are TGCAGTGCTGAACTAGCGGGAGAAGAGACCCAGTACTTC.